The T cell receptor beta chain described here comes from a study of shared clonotypes between healthy human individuals. Broader study findings: Only blood samples were collected, and tissue repertoires likely differ.

About this clone itself: Its specificity is unknown.

Sequencing was at deep level. Only in-frame clones appear in the TCRdb table, and some are missing; sequencing was by immunoSEQ multiplex PCR. The table has over a million clones, roughly 96% seen once. The study enrolled healthy HIV-negative adults without recent acute infections or vaccinations as donors. CDR1 is SGHDT, CDR2 YYEEEE, per germline. The CDR3 sequence is 13 residues long. The ends lost 5 bases at V and 5 bases at J; junction bases unmatched: 3. The sequence was obtained from a man between 25 and 39 years old in good health. Material for sequencing was naive CD4+ T cells sorted from blood. Subset described: CD45RA+ positively selected. The chain couples TRBV5-6 to TRBJ1-1; 10 bases fit TRBD1. CDR3 region: CASRLDRGTEAFF. CDR3 DNA: TGTGCCAGCAGACTGGACAGGGGGACTGAAGCTTTCTTT.